The entry that follows covers one TCR beta chain sequence. The CDR3 runs 12 residues. Germline CDR1 reads MNHEY; CDR2 reads SMNVEV (reference sequence). The sample originates from a study of T cells expressing NK-cell markers. With the 5' RACE reads reprocessed, TCRdb shows one record per CDR3 protein and no DNA. The sample table includes more than 120,000 distinct CDR3 sequences. The origin of this receptor is a man between 18 and 35 years old in good health. Sequenced: blood T cells: a sorted CD56 or NKG2C T cell subset, CD4+ or CD8+ T cells, or bulk PBMC T cells (not recorded which). The gene calls are TRBV27 and TRBJ2-2; TCRdb outputs TRBD2, but without DNA this stays unchecked. This CDR3 is CASSPLPGELFF.